The 29 T cell receptor beta chains below come from one sample, sequenced in a study of blood T cell repertoires in COVID-19. This table comes from immunoSEQ multiplex PCR, and its TCRdb copy is limited to in-frame clones, with some not included. This sample has about 320,000 clones, with around nine tenths found just once. The sample was PBMCs or T cells enriched from blood (not recorded which). These receptors all come from a man between 60 and 70 years old who had recovered from COVID-19.

CDR3 sequence (DNA): TGCAGCGTTGGGACAAACACCGGGGAGCTGTTTTTT. Translated: CSVGTNTGELFF. The gene calls are TRBV29-1 and TRBJ2-2; D may be TRBD1 (5 bases). Trimming removed 4 bases at V and 2 bases at J, with 5 bases between. The CDR3 contains 12 residues. CDR1 and CDR2 (germline): SQVTM, ANQGSEA.

The J gene is TRBJ2-1, the V gene TRBV7-9; 7 bases agree with TRBD2. This CDR3 contains 15 residues. The germline CDR1 and CDR2 sequences are SEHNR and FQNEAQ (reference sequence). The V segment lost 1 base and the J segment 13 bases; nucleotides outside the gene matches: 13. CDR3 DNA sequence: TGTGCCAGCAGCTTAGGGCTAGCGGAGATCAATCGTCAGTTCTTC. Translation: CASSLGLAEINRQFF.

A note on this clone: Additional DNA sequences in this sample encode the identical CDR3. As DNA, the CDR3 is TGTGCCAGCAGCTTGAGGCAGGGGTTCTACGAGCAGTACTTC. Its protein product is CASSLRQGFYEQYF. The genes are TRBV13 and TRBJ2-7; TRBD1 is a possible D gene (6 bases). This CDR3 region has 14 residues. Looked up from germline, CDR1 is PRHDT and CDR2 is FYEKMQ (reference sequence). V lost 3 bases to trimming and J lost 3 bases, with 12 bases between them.

The chain employs TRBV4-1 and TRBJ2-5, with 15 bases that match TRBD2. Germline V CDR1 and CDR2: MGHRA, YSYEKL. The CDR3 extends over 21 amino acids. Trimming at V came to 4 bases and at J to 10 bases, leaving 25 bases not matched to a gene. For the CDR3, the DNA is TGCGCCAGCAGCCCACCGGGGAGGGAAAAAACAGCCGGGACTAGCGGGAGGTACCAGTACTTC. It is translated as CASSPPGREKTAGTSGRYQYF.

The chain combines TRBV15 with TRBJ1-2, with D possibly matching TRBD1 (6 bases). CDR3 length equals 13 residues. The V gene lost 8 bases and the J gene lost 3 bases, with 13 bases spanning the gap. The germline V gene encodes CDR1 LNHNV and CDR2 YYDKDF (reference sequence). The CDR3 loop reads CATGEGVDYGYTF. CDR3 coding DNA: TGTGCCACCGGGGAGGGGGTGGACTATGGCTACACCTTC.

This chain connects TRBV4-3 to TRBJ1-5, with 7 bases matching TRBD1. CDR1 is LGHNA, CDR2 YSLEER, per germline. The CDR3 has 15 residues. Germline trimming cut 0 bases from V and 6 bases from J; bases unmatched to any gene: 5. The CDR3: CASSQERQGGQPQHF. CDR3 coding DNA: TGCGCCAGCAGCCAAGAGCGACAGGGCGGTCAGCCCCAGCATTTT.

This chain uses TRBV5-5 with TRBJ1-6; TRBD1 aligns across 9 bases. V was clipped by 4 bases and J by 10 bases; unmatched bases: 6. The CDR3 totals 14 residues. In germline, CDR1 is SGHKS, CDR2 YYEKEE (reference sequence). Written as DNA, the CDR3 is TGTGCCAGCAGCCGCGGGACAGGGAACTCACCCCTCCACTTT. It specifies CASSRGTGNSPLHF.

This rearrangement joins TRBV11-2 to TRBJ2-7; TRBD2 agrees at 10 bases. The CDR3 contains 17 residues. In germline, CDR1 is SGHAT, CDR2 FQNNGV. Germline trimming cut 0 bases from V and 1 base from J; bases unmatched to any gene: 6. The DNA for the CDR3 is TGTGCCAGCAGCTTAGATCGTCTAGCGGGAGAGTCCTACGAGCAGTACTTC. Translation gives CASSLDRLAGESYEQYF.

The chain recombines TRBV7-9 with TRBJ2-7; perhaps TRBD2 as D (5 bases). Trimming cost V 1 base and J 6 bases, with 7 bases left between them. The CDR3 contains 12 residues. From germline, CDR1 is SEHNR and CDR2 FQNEAQ (reference sequence). The CDR3 region has the DNA TGTGCCAGCAGCTTAGGAGGGTCCGAGCAGTACTTC. Translated, it gives CASSLGGSEQYF. The full variable domain, with the rest looked up from reference TRBV7-9 and TRBJ2-7, is DTGVSQNPRHKITKRGQNVTFRCDPISEHNRLYWYRQTLGQGPEFLTYFQNEAQLEKSRLLSDRFSAERPKGSFSTLEIQRTEQGDSAMYLCASSLGGSEQYFGPGTRLTVT.

The J gene is TRBJ2-3, the V gene TRBV7-3; D is unresolved. CDR3 length: 13 residues. Germline V gives CDR1 SGHTA, CDR2 FQGTGA. Trimming removed 4 bases at V and 1 base at J, with 6 bases between. CDR3 amino acids: CASSSGRTDTQYF. DNA for the CDR3: TGTGCCAGCAGCTCGGGTCGCACAGATACGCAGTATTTT. Together with reference TRBV7-3 and TRBJ2-3, the CDR3 gives the full variable domain: GAGVSQTPSNKVTEKGKYVELRCDPISGHTALYWYRQSLGQGPEFLIYFQGTGAADDSGLPNDRFFAVRPEGSVSTLKIQRTERGDSAVYLCASSSGRTDTQYFGPGTRLTVL.

V gene TRBV4-1 combines with J gene TRBJ2-2; D is perhaps TRBD1 (6 bases). Trimming removed 7 bases from V and 2 bases from J, with 20 bases in between. The CDR3 contains 17 residues. Germline assignment: CDR1 MGHRA and CDR2 YSYEKL. As DNA, the CDR3 is TGCGCCAGCACCCGAAAGGGGCCAGGGGTAAACACCGGGGAGCTGTTTTTT. It specifies CASTRKGPGVNTGELFF.

A single count supports this clone. The chain links TRBV30 to TRBJ2-1; 15 nucleotides agree with TRBD2. J lost 6 bases, V lost 3 bases, and 3 bases had no gene match. The V gene's germline CDR1 is GTSNPN and CDR2 SVGIG (reference sequence). CDR3 length: 15 residues. The CDR3 DNA reads as TGTGCCTGGAGCGAGGGACTAGCGGGAGGCAATGAGCAGTTCTTC. This codes for CAWSEGLAGGNEQFF.

The V gene is TRBV2, the J gene TRBJ1-2; TRBD1 might be the D (6 bases). Germline V gene data show CDR1 as SNHLY and CDR2 as FYNNEI. The CDR3 loop spans 14 amino acids. V lost 7 bases, J lost 4 bases, and 16 bases lay in between. The CDR3 DNA sequence: TGTGCCAGCAACAACCCAACAGGGTTCTATGGCTACACCTTC. Translating it yields CASNNPTGFYGYTF.

Written as DNA, the CDR3 is TGTGCCAGCAGTGAAGGGCTTTTTGGCTACACCTTC. Its protein is CASSEGLFGYTF. This chain joins TRBV6-1 and TRBJ1-2, with D hard to call. The V end was cut by 1 base, the J end by 7 bases, with 7 bases between. The germline V gene has CDR1 MNHNS and CDR2 SASEGT. The CDR3 length is 12 residues.

V and J are TRBV9 and TRBJ2-1, with D perhaps matching TRBD1 (6 bases). Per germline, CDR1 SGDLS and CDR2 YYNGEE. The CDR3 contains 16 residues. The ends were cut back, 3 bases at V and 0 bases at J, with 13 bases in the middle. CDR3 region: CASSETGLGSYNEQFF. Here the CDR3 DNA reads TGTGCCAGCAGCGAAACAGGGTTAGGCTCCTACAATGAGCAGTTCTTC.

The V call is TRBV24-1, the J call TRBJ2-1, with 7 bases lining up with TRBD2. V dropped 4 bases and J dropped 6; count of bases not matched to a gene: 5. The length of the CDR3 is 14 residues. CDR1 KGHDR and CDR2 SFDVKD come from the germline V gene. CDR3: CATSDNRGVNEQFF. The DNA for the CDR3 is TGTGCCACCAGTGACAACCGGGGGGTCAATGAGCAGTTCTTC.

This clone appeared a single time. CDR3 DNA sequence: TGTGCCAGCAGCCTGCGTCCGGGGTCCACAGATACGCAGTATTTT. Translated: CASSLRPGSTDTQYF. The gene calls are TRBV7-3 and TRBJ2-3; weak D call: TRBD2 (5 bases). Per the germline V gene, CDR1 is SGHTA and CDR2 is FQGTGA. V gave up 5 bases and J gave up 2 bases, with 14 bases separating them. The CDR3 totals 15 residues.

The chain recombines TRBV5-1 with TRBJ2-7, with 10 bases fitting TRBD1. This CDR3 region has 16 residues. Germline CDR1 SGHRS, CDR2 YFSETQ. The V gene end was trimmed by 3 bases and the J gene end by 2 bases; junction bases not matched to a gene: 8. This CDR3 is CASSWDRDRGTYEQYF. As DNA, the CDR3 is TGCGCCAGCAGCTGGGACCGGGACAGGGGTACCTACGAGCAGTACTTC.

The gene calls are TRBV5-6 and TRBJ2-3; D not certain. Per germline, CDR1 SGHDT and CDR2 YYEEEE. CDR3 size: 13 residues. The V gene lost 1 base and the J gene lost 3 bases, with 6 bases spanning the gap. CDR3 amino acids: CASSLPGTDTQYF. CDR3 DNA sequence: TGTGCCAGCAGCTTGCCAGGAACAGATACGCAGTATTTT.

This chain links TRBV7-9 with TRBJ1-6; possible D gene TRBD1, 5 bases. This CDR3 comprises 13 residues. The germline V gene has CDR1 SEHNR and CDR2 FQNEAQ (reference sequence). The ends were cut back, 10 bases at V and 6 bases at J, with 13 bases in the middle. The CDR3 nucleotides are TGTGCCACGGTTGGGCAGGGTAATTCACCCCTCCACTTT. It codes for CATVGQGNSPLHF.

In this sample, this clone turned up once. The chain links TRBV5-1 to TRBJ2-3; D is uncertain. Germline V CDR1 and CDR2: SGHRS, YFSETQ. V was trimmed by 5 bases and J by 5 bases, leaving 12 bases between them. This CDR3 contains 13 residues. Here the CDR3 reads CASREEPLDTQYF. DNA for the CDR3: TGCGCCAGCAGAGAAGAGCCCTTAGATACGCAGTATTTT.

The V and J genes are TRBV1 and TRBJ1-6. TRBV1 is a documented pseudogene. CDR3 length: 17 residues. CDR3 in amino acids: CTSSPARRSSYNSPLHF. The CDR3 bases are TGCACCAGCAGCCCGGCCAGGAGGAGCTCCTATAATTCACCCCTCCACTTT.

The chain uses TRBV2 and TRBJ1-5; D might be TRBD1 (6 bases). CDR3 length equals 15 residues. V lost 8 bases and J lost 4, with 18 bases in between. CDR1 SNHLY and CDR2 FYNNEI come from the germline V gene. CDR3 sequence: CASVETGTWNQPQHF. CDR3 nucleotides: TGTGCCAGCGTCGAAACAGGGACATGGAATCAGCCCCAGCATTTT.

This chain uses TRBV19 with TRBJ2-3; D is unresolved. The CDR3 is 16 amino acids. Trimming pared 6 bases from V and 2 bases from J, leaving 18 bases between. The germline CDR1 and CDR2 sequences are LNHDA and SQIVND (reference sequence). The CDR3 nucleotides read TGTGCCAGTAGACCTCCGTTAGGCAGGTCCACAGATACGCAGTATTTT. Residues: CASRPPLGRSTDTQYF.

The chain links TRBV27 to TRBJ1-2, with 11 bases lining up with TRBD1. Germline V gives CDR1 MNHEY, CDR2 SMNVEV (reference sequence). Unmatched junction bases numbered 3, after V lost 4 bases and J lost 2 bases. The CDR3 runs to 15 residues. The chain's CDR3 is CASSSRTGGNYGYTF. In nucleotides, the CDR3 is TGTGCCAGCAGTTCAAGGACAGGGGGCAACTATGGCTACACCTTC.

The chain employs TRBV7-6 and TRBJ1-2; maybe TRBD1 (5 bases). This CDR3 has 16 amino acids. V was cut by 1 base and J by 3 bases, with 15 bases left in between. Germline V gene sequence: CDR1 SGHVS, CDR2 FNYEAQ. CDR3 sequence: CASSLGGRPGHYGYTF. The CDR3 bases are TGTGCCAGCAGCTTAGGTGGGAGGCCGGGGCACTATGGCTACACCTTC.

This chain joins TRBV5-8 and TRBJ1-5; D is unclear. Trimming pared 0 bases from V and 4 bases from J, leaving 8 bases between. This CDR3 has 14 residues. Germline CDR1 reads SGHTS; CDR2 reads YDEGEE. The DNA for the CDR3 is TGTGCCAGCAGCTTGGTGGGCCCTAATCAGCCCCAGCATTTT. This translates into CASSLVGPNQPQHF. Combining the CDR3 with reference TRBV5-8 and TRBJ1-5 gives the whole variable domain EAGVTQSPTHLIKTRGQQATLRCSPISGHTSVYWYQQALGLGLQFLLWYDEGEERNRGNFPPRFSGRQFPNYSSELNVNALELEDSALYLCASSLVGPNQPQHFGDGTRLSIL.

The gene calls are TRBV6-5 and TRBJ1-1; possible D gene TRBD1, 6 bases. V lost 5 bases and J lost 10, with 17 bases in between. Germline lookup yields CDR1 MNHEY and CDR2 SVGAGI. CDR3 length: 13 residues. The CDR3, as DNA: TGTGCCAGCAGTCGACAGGAAGGGTATCTAGCTTTCTTT. This codes for CASSRQEGYLAFF.

The chain recombines TRBV3-1 (or the pseudogene TRBV3-2) with TRBJ1-2, with a weak D call TRBD1 (6 bases). Germline V gene sequence: CDR1 LGHDT, CDR2 YNNKEL (reference sequence). The CDR3 contains 16 residues. Trimming took 4 bases from V and 8 from J, leaving 23 bases between them. The CDR3 spells CASSPRVGRGARGYTF. The CDR3 DNA sequence: TGTGCCAGCAGCCCCAGGGTGGGGCGGGGGGCTAGAGGCTACACCTTC.